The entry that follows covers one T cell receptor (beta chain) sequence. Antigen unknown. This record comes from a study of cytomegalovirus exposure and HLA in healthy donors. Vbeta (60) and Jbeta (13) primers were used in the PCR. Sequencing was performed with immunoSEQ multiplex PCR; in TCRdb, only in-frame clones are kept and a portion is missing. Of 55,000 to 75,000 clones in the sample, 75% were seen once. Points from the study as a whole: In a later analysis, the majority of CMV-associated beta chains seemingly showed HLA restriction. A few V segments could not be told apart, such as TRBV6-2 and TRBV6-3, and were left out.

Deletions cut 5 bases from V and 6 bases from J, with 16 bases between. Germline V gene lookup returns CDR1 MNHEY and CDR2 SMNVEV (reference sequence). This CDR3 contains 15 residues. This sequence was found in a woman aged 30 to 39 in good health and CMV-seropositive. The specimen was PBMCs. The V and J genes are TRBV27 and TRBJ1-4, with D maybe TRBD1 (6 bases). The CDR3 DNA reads TGTGCCAGCAGTACGCTGACAGGATACCATGAAAAACTGTTTTTT. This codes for CASSTLTGYHEKLFF.